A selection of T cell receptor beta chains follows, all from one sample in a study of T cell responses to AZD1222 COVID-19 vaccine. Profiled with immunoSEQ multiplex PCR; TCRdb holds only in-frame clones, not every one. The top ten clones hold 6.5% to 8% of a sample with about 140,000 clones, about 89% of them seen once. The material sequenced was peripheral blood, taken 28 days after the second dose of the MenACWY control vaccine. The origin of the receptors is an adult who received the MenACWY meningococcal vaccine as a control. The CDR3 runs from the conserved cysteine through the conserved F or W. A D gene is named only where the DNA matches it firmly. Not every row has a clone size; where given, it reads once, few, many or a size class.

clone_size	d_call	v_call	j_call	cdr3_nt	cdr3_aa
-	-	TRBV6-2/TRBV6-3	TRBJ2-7	TGTGCCAGCAGCCAACACTACGAGCAGTACTTC	CASSQHYEQYF
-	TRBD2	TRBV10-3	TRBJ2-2	TGTGCCATCAGTTGGCTAGCGGGGCGCGCGAACACCGGGGAGCTGTTTTTT	CAISWLAGRANTGELFF
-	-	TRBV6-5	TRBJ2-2	TGTGCCAGCAGTTACAAAGGGGAGAACACCGGGGAGCTGTTTTTT	CASSYKGENTGELFF
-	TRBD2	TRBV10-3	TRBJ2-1	TGTGCCTCAGAGGCTAGCGGGGGGCCGGGCTACAATGAGCAGTTCTTC	CASEASGGPGYNEQFF
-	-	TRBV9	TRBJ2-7	TGTGCCAGCGGGAGTGGCGGCGAGCAGTACTTC	CASGSGGEQYF
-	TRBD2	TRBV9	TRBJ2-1	TGTGCCAGCAGCGTAGGCGCACCACTGGGGACTAACTACAATGAGCAGTTCTTC	CASSVGAPLGTNYNEQFF
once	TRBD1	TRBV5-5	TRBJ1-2	TGTGCCAGCAGCTTACTCCCCCTTGGAGGGGGCGGCGGTGGCTACACCTTC	CASSLLPLGGGGGGYTF
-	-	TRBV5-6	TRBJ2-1	TGTGCCAGCACGGGGCGGGGTTACAATGAGCAGTTCTTC	CASTGRGYNEQFF
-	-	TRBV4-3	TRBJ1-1	TGCGCCAGCAGCCAAGATGTACAGAACACTGAAGCTTTCTTT	CASSQDVQNTEAFF
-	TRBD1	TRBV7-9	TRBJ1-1	TGTGCCAGCATCCTAGGGGACAGGGGGTCGGCTGAAGCTTTCTTT	CASILGDRGSAEAFF
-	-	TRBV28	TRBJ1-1	TGTGCCAGCAGTACACCTGCGGAGAGAGTGACTGAAGCTTTCTTT	CASSTPAERVTEAFF
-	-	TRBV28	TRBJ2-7	TGTGCCAGCAGTTTGGGACTCCTCTCCTCCTACGAGCAGTACTTC	CASSLGLLSSYEQYF
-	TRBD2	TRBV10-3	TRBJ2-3	TGTGCCATAAGCGGGAGGGTAGAAGATACGCAGTATTTT	CAISGRVEDTQYF
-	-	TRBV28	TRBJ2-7	TGTGCCAGCAGGGTGCCGGAATACGAGCAGTACTTC	CASRVPEYEQYF
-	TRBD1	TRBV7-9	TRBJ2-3	TGTGCCAGCAGCTTAGCTCTCCAGGGGGCAGGGGATACGCAGTATTTT	CASSLALQGAGDTQYF
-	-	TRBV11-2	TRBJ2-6	TGTGCCAGCAGCGAACAGCGCTCTGGGGCCAACGTCCTGACTTTC	CASSEQRSGANVLTF
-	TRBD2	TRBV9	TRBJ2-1	TGTGCCAGCAGCGTAGGAGCGGGGTTATACAATGAGCAGTTCTTC	CASSVGAGLYNEQFF
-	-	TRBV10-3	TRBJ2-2	TGTGCCATCAGTTCGGGAACCGGGGAGCTGTTTTTT	CAISSGTGELFF
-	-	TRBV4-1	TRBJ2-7	TGCGCCAGCAGCCAAGATCCGGGGATGAGGTCCTACGAGCAGTACTTC	CASSQDPGMRSYEQYF
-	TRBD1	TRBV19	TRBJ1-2	TGTGCCAGTAGCCTTGACAGGGGAGGCACTAACTATGGCTACACCTTC	CASSLDRGGTNYGYTF
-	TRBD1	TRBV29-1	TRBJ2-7	TGCAGCGTTGACTCCTCCGGGACAGGGAACCCCGAGCAGTACTTC	CSVDSSGTGNPEQYF
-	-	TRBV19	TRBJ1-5	TGTGCCAGTAGTATTCCGGGAACTACGGGACAGCCCCAGCATTTT	CASSIPGTTGQPQHF
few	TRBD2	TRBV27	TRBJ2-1	TGTGCCAGCAGCCCGGGACTAGCTTCCTACAATGAGCAGTTCTTC	CASSPGLASYNEQFF
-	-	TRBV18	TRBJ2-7	TGTGCCAGCTCACGCCCAAGCAGGGGCGAGCAGTACTTC	CASSRPSRGEQYF
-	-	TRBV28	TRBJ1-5	TGTGCCAGCAGTTTAAGTCCACAGCCCCAGCATTTT	CASSLSPQPQHF
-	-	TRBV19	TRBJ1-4	TGTGCCAGTAGTTTGGGACAATTTCCCGAAAAACTGTTTTTT	CASSLGQFPEKLFF
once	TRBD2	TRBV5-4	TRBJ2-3	TGTGCCAGCAGCGCGGGACTAGCGGGGGGGTCAGATACGCAGTATTTT	CASSAGLAGGSDTQYF
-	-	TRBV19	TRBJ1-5	TGTGCCAGTAGTACCTTACAGGGATTCGATCAGCCCCAGCATTTT	CASSTLQGFDQPQHF
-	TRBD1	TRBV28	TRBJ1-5	TGTGCCAGCAGTCTCGGACAGGGGGTTGGCAATCAGCCCCAGCATTTT	CASSLGQGVGNQPQHF
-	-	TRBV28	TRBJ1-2	TGTGCCAGCAGTTTGGTGCAGGGCGGTTGGGGCTACACCTTC	CASSLVQGGWGYTF
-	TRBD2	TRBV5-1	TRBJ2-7	TGCGCCAGCAGACCTCGACTAGCGGGGAACCACTACGAGCAGTACTTC	CASRPRLAGNHYEQYF
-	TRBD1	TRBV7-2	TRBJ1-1	TGTGCCAGGGGACTTTTACAGGGGATGAACACTGAAGCTTTCTTT	CARGLLQGMNTEAFF
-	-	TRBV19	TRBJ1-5	TGTGCCAGTACCGTCCGTAGCAATCAGCCCCAGCATTTT	CASTVRSNQPQHF
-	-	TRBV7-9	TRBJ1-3	TGTGCCAGCAGCTTAGGATCACAGGGACTGGCTGGAAACACCATATATTTT	CASSLGSQGLAGNTIYF
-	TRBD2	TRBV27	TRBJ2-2	TGTGCCAGCAGCTCCTCCGGGACTAGCCCCGGGGAGCTGTTTTTT	CASSSSGTSPGELFF
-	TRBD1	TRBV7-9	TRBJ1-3	TGTGCCAGCAGCTTACTGGGACAGGGGGCGCGTAATTCTGGAAACACCATATATTTT	CASSLLGQGARNSGNTIYF
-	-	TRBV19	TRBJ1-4	TGTGCCAGTATGCAGGCAACTAATGAAAAACTGTTTTTT	CASMQATNEKLFF
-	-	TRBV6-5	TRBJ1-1	TGTGCCAGCAGACCGACAGGTATCGTGAACACTGAAGCTTTCTTT	CASRPTGIVNTEAFF
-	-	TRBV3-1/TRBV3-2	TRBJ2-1	TGTGCCAGCAGCCAAGGCCAGCAATACAATGAGCAGTTCTTC	CASSQGQQYNEQFF
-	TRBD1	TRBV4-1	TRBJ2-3	TGCGCCAGCAGCCAAGAACAGGGGGCTAGTGATACGCAGTATTTT	CASSQEQGASDTQYF
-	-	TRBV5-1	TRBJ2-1	TGCGCCAGCAGCTTGGCCCCAGGAACGCACAATGAGCAGTTCTTC	CASSLAPGTHNEQFF
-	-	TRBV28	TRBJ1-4	TGTGCCAGCAGGGGGGGAGGGTATGAAAAACTGTTTTTT	CASRGGGYEKLFF
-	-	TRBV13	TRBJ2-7	TGTGCCAGCAGCTTACGGTTGGGGCGGTTGAGCTCCTACGAGCAGTACTTC	CASSLRLGRLSSYEQYF
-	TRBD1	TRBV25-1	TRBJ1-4	TGTGCCAGCAGTGAACAGGGGGCAACTAATGAAAAACTGTTTTTT	CASSEQGATNEKLFF
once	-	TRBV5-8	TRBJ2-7	TGTGCCAGCAGCTTGCGTAGCTCCTACGAGCAGTACTTC	CASSLRSSYEQYF
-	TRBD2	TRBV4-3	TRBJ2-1	TGCGCCAGCAGCCAAGGAATAGCGGGAGGGCCGGGTGAGCAGTTCTTC	CASSQGIAGGPGEQFF
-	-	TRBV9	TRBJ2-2	TGTGCCAGCAGCGCCTCCTCAGGGTTCCCCGGGGAGCTGTTTTTT	CASSASSGFPGELFF
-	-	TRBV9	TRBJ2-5	TGTGCCAGCAGCCCCCGGGGGTTGGCCCCGGAGGAGACCCAGTACTTC	CASSPRGLAPEETQYF
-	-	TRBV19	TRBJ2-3	TGTGCCAGTAGTATTAGCAGGGACACAGATACGCAGTATTTT	CASSISRDTDTQYF
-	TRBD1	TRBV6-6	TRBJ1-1	TGTGCCAGCAGCGATGACGGGACAGGGGGTTTCCATGAAGCTTTCTTT	CASSDDGTGGFHEAFF
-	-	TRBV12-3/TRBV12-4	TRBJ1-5	TGTGCCAGCACCAATAGCAATCAGCCCCAGCATTTT	CASTNSNQPQHF
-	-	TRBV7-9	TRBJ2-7	TGTGCCAGCAGCTTAGCCAGAAACTACGAGCAGTACTTC	CASSLARNYEQYF
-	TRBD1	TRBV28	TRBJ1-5	TGTGCCAGCAGTGCCGACAGGGGGCCATTCAATCAGCCCCAGCATTTT	CASSADRGPFNQPQHF
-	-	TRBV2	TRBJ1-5	TGTGCCAGCAGTGAGCAGGGGAGAAGCAATCAGCCCCAGCATTTT	CASSEQGRSNQPQHF